These T cell receptor beta chains were read from a single sample in a study of T-cell reconstitution after alpha-beta-depleted transplantation in children. TCRdb re-analysed the PCR reads in MiXCR, keeping a single row per CDR3 protein. In the table there are approximately 50,000 distinct CDR3 sequences, 5.8% of which are singletons. Sequencing used PBMCs, mostly from graft donor cells, obtained 60 days after TCRalphabeta/CD19-depleted stem cell transplant. These receptors originate from a female patient between 2 and 15 years old who had a stem cell transplant for aplastic anemia, so the T cells may come from the graft donor. CDR3s include the opening cysteine and the closing phenylalanine or tryptophan. The D gene is left open where the match is weak. Only part of the rows carry a size: once, few, many, or a class if the clone is expanded.

v_gene: TRBV29-1
d_gene: TRBD1
j_gene: TRBJ2-7
abundance: many
CDR3nt: TGCAGCGTTGGTTACACCGGGACAGGGTCAAACGAGCAGTACTTC
CDR3aa: CSVGYTGTGSNEQYF

v_gene: TRBV7-3
d_gene: TRBD2
j_gene: TRBJ2-3
abundance: few
CDR3nt: TGTGCCAGCAGCTTTAGCGGGGGGAGATCGGATACGCAGTATTTT
CDR3aa: CASSFSGGRSDTQYF

v_gene: TRBV12-3/TRBV12-4
d_gene: -
j_gene: TRBJ1-5
abundance: -
CDR3nt: TGTGCCAGCGCCCCGGGTGTTCAGCCCCAGCATTTT
CDR3aa: CASAPGVQPQHF

v_gene: TRBV28
d_gene: -
j_gene: TRBJ2-7
abundance: -
CDR3nt: TGTGCCAGCAACCCCCTCCAGGGGCCCCACTACGAGCAGTACTTC
CDR3aa: CASNPLQGPHYEQYF

v_gene: TRBV20-1
d_gene: -
j_gene: TRBJ2-7
abundance: -
CDR3nt: TGCAGTGTTGGGGAAGGGGTACGGCAGTACTTC
CDR3aa: CSVGEGVRQYF

v_gene: TRBV6-6
d_gene: -
j_gene: TRBJ2-3
abundance: many
CDR3nt: TGTGCCAGCAGTTACTCGGGACGCACAGATACGCAGTATTTT
CDR3aa: CASSYSGRTDTQYF

v_gene: TRBV6-5
d_gene: -
j_gene: TRBJ2-1
abundance: many
CDR3nt: TGTGCCAGCAGACCTAATTACAATGAGCAGTTCTTC
CDR3aa: CASRPNYNEQFF

v_gene: TRBV12-3/TRBV12-4
d_gene: -
j_gene: TRBJ2-1
abundance: many
CDR3nt: TGTGCCAGCAGCCCTATCAGGGGCAATGAGCAGTTCTTC
CDR3aa: CASSPIRGNEQFF

v_gene: TRBV14
d_gene: -
j_gene: TRBJ1-6
abundance: few
CDR3nt: TGTGCCAGCAGCCAATCCCGGACTGTGGGGAGCTCACCCCTCCACTTT
CDR3aa: CASSQSRTVGSSPLHF

v_gene: TRBV28
d_gene: -
j_gene: TRBJ2-7
abundance: -
CDR3nt: TGTGCCAGCAGTTCCCGGGACACCTACGAGCAGTACTTC
CDR3aa: CASSSRDTYEQYF

v_gene: TRBV14
d_gene: -
j_gene: TRBJ2-5
abundance: few
CDR3nt: TGTGCCAGCAGCCATGAGAGTAGGGGTAACCAAGAGACCCAGTACTTC
CDR3aa: CASSHESRGNQETQYF

v_gene: TRBV24-1
d_gene: -
j_gene: TRBJ2-3
abundance: many
CDR3nt: TGTGCCACCAGTGACCGACTAGGGCTTACAGATACGCAGTATTTT
CDR3aa: CATSDRLGLTDTQYF

v_gene: TRBV7-2
d_gene: TRBD2
j_gene: TRBJ2-7
abundance: many
CDR3nt: TGTGCCAGCAGCTTAGAAGCGGGGGGGCCCTACGAGCAGTACTTC
CDR3aa: CASSLEAGGPYEQYF

v_gene: TRBV18
d_gene: -
j_gene: TRBJ2-6
abundance: few
CDR3nt: TGTGCCAGCTCTGGGCGGGGCCCGCGGGACTCTGGGGCCAACGTCCTGACTTTC
CDR3aa: CASSGRGPRDSGANVLTF

v_gene: TRBV15
d_gene: -
j_gene: TRBJ2-1
abundance: many
CDR3nt: TGTGCCACCAGCTTTTTAGCGAGTTACAATGAGCAGTTCTTC
CDR3aa: CATSFLASYNEQFF

v_gene: TRBV20-1
d_gene: -
j_gene: TRBJ2-7
abundance: many
CDR3nt: TGCAGTGCTAGAGATCACCCCAGGTACGAGCAGTACTTC
CDR3aa: CSARDHPRYEQYF

v_gene: TRBV20-1
d_gene: TRBD1
j_gene: TRBJ1-2
abundance: many
CDR3nt: TGCAGTGCTAGAGATCCTGACAGGGGGAGGTTTGGCTACACCTTC
CDR3aa: CSARDPDRGRFGYTF

v_gene: TRBV21-1
d_gene: -
j_gene: TRBJ2-7
abundance: -
CDR3nt: TGTGCCAGCAGCACTACTCGGACAGGTGACGAGCAGTACTTC
CDR3aa: CASSTTRTGDEQYF

v_gene: TRBV20-1
d_gene: -
j_gene: TRBJ1-1
abundance: few
CDR3nt: TGCAGTGCTCAGTACCTACAGGCGAACACTCAAGCTTTCTTT
CDR3aa: CSAQYLQANTQAFF

v_gene: TRBV2
d_gene: -
j_gene: TRBJ1-3
abundance: many
CDR3nt: TGTGCCAGCAGTGAAGAGAAAGGAAACACCATATATTTT
CDR3aa: CASSEEKGNTIYF

v_gene: TRBV6-1
d_gene: TRBD1
j_gene: TRBJ1-3
abundance: -
CDR3nt: TGTGCCAGCAGTATAACAGGGGCCCCCTCTGGAAACACCATATATTTT
CDR3aa: CASSITGAPSGNTIYF

v_gene: TRBV27
d_gene: TRBD2
j_gene: TRBJ2-3
abundance: few
CDR3nt: TGTGCCAGCAGCGCCGCCGGGGGGGATACGCAGTATTTT
CDR3aa: CASSAAGGDTQYF

v_gene: TRBV7-9
d_gene: TRBD2
j_gene: TRBJ2-3
abundance: few
CDR3nt: TGTGCCAGCAGCCCGAGTGCGGGACTAGCGGGAGCCGATACGCAGTATTTT
CDR3aa: CASSPSAGLAGADTQYF

v_gene: TRBV28
d_gene: -
j_gene: TRBJ2-7
abundance: -
CDR3nt: TGTGCCAGCAGTGTCCTAGGAAAATTCTTTAGCTCCTACGAGCAGTACTTC
CDR3aa: CASSVLGKFFSSYEQYF

v_gene: TRBV3-1
d_gene: -
j_gene: TRBJ2-1
abundance: many
CDR3nt: TGTGCCAGCAGCCGGCCTGGGGGACCCTACAATGAGCAGTTCTTC
CDR3aa: CASSRPGGPYNEQFF

v_gene: TRBV5-1
d_gene: -
j_gene: TRBJ2-2
abundance: -
CDR3nt: TGCGCCAGCAGCTTGGGGTCTTCCGGGGCCACCGGGGAGCTGTTTTTT
CDR3aa: CASSLGSSGATGELFF

v_gene: TRBV7-9
d_gene: TRBD1
j_gene: TRBJ2-2
abundance: many
CDR3nt: TGTGCCAGCAGACAACAGGGGGCGAACACCGGGGAGCTGTTTTTT
CDR3aa: CASRQQGANTGELFF

v_gene: TRBV11-2
d_gene: TRBD1
j_gene: TRBJ2-2
abundance: few
CDR3nt: TGTGCCAGCAGCTTAGGGACCGGGACAGGGTTCGGGGAGCTGTTTTTT
CDR3aa: CASSLGTGTGFGELFF

v_gene: TRBV7-3
d_gene: -
j_gene: TRBJ2-1
abundance: many
CDR3nt: TGTGCCAGCAGCTTCAGGGATCGGACAATCTACTACAATGAGCAGTTCTTC
CDR3aa: CASSFRDRTIYYNEQFF

v_gene: TRBV11-2
d_gene: -
j_gene: TRBJ2-7
abundance: many
CDR3nt: TGTGCCAGCAGCTTAGAACGTACATCCTACGAGCAGTACTTC
CDR3aa: CASSLERTSYEQYF

v_gene: TRBV25-1
d_gene: -
j_gene: TRBJ2-1
abundance: many
CDR3nt: TGTGCCAGCAGTGGCTTGGAAAGCAGAGATGAGCAGTTCTTC
CDR3aa: CASSGLESRDEQFF

v_gene: TRBV5-1
d_gene: TRBD1
j_gene: TRBJ2-7
abundance: many
CDR3nt: TGCGCCAGCAGCTTGGATAGGGGGCGGCCCTACGAGCAGTACTTC
CDR3aa: CASSLDRGRPYEQYF

v_gene: TRBV20-1
d_gene: TRBD2
j_gene: TRBJ2-7
abundance: many
CDR3nt: TGCAGTGCCGTATCCGGACTAGCGTCTTCCTACGAGCAGTACTTC
CDR3aa: CSAVSGLASSYEQYF

v_gene: TRBV12-3/TRBV12-4
d_gene: -
j_gene: TRBJ2-1
abundance: many
CDR3nt: TGTGCCAGCAGTTTAAGTTACGGCGTACTGGAGCAGTTCTTC
CDR3aa: CASSLSYGVLEQFF

v_gene: TRBV20-1
d_gene: TRBD2
j_gene: TRBJ2-3
abundance: many
CDR3nt: TGCAGTGCTCCAGCGGGGGGGCGCGTCACAGATACGCAGTATTTT
CDR3aa: CSAPAGGRVTDTQYF

v_gene: TRBV18
d_gene: -
j_gene: TRBJ2-5
abundance: -
CDR3nt: TGTGCCAGCTCACCATTCACAATGGGTGTTTCTTGGACCCAGTACTTC
CDR3aa: CASSPFTMGVSWTQYF

v_gene: TRBV9
d_gene: TRBD2
j_gene: TRBJ2-1
abundance: many
CDR3nt: TGTGCCAGCAGCGTAGACCCCTCGACTAGCGGGAGGTACAATGAGCAGTTCTTC
CDR3aa: CASSVDPSTSGRYNEQFF

v_gene: TRBV9
d_gene: -
j_gene: TRBJ1-1
abundance: many
CDR3nt: TGTGCCAGCAGCCGAGGGGCAGGTAACACTGAAGCTTTCTTT
CDR3aa: CASSRGAGNTEAFF

v_gene: TRBV2
d_gene: -
j_gene: TRBJ2-7
abundance: many
CDR3nt: TGTGCCAGCAATCTTGGCCACGAGCAGTACTTC
CDR3aa: CASNLGHEQYF

v_gene: TRBV28
d_gene: -
j_gene: TRBJ1-1
abundance: few
CDR3nt: TGTGCCAGCAGTTTTAAGGTGCGTGTCGGTGGACTGAACACTGAAGCTTTCTTT
CDR3aa: CASSFKVRVGGLNTEAFF

v_gene: TRBV5-1
d_gene: -
j_gene: TRBJ2-3
abundance: many
CDR3nt: TGCGCCAGCAGCTTGTATCAGGGGTCGGACTTCACAGATACGCAGTATTTT
CDR3aa: CASSLYQGSDFTDTQYF

v_gene: TRBV20-1
d_gene: -
j_gene: TRBJ2-7
abundance: many
CDR3nt: TGCAGTGCTAGCTCGGGCAGGGAGGACGAGCAGTACTTC
CDR3aa: CSASSGREDEQYF

v_gene: TRBV12-3/TRBV12-4
d_gene: -
j_gene: TRBJ2-3
abundance: many
CDR3nt: TGTGCCAGCAGTCAACAGGCGATCACAGATACGCAGTATTTT
CDR3aa: CASSQQAITDTQYF

v_gene: TRBV3-1
d_gene: TRBD2
j_gene: TRBJ2-7
abundance: few
CDR3nt: TGTGCCAGCAGCCAAGAACTAGCGGGGGCCCTAAGCTCCTACGAGCAGTACTTC
CDR3aa: CASSQELAGALSSYEQYF